This TCR beta chain was identified during a study of response to subunit inactivated influenza vaccine. Trimming took off 5 bases at V and 4 bases at J, with 12 bases between the two ends. CDR3 length equals 14 residues. One entry per CDR3 protein results from TCRdb running MiXCR on the RT-PCR reads. The sample holds hundreds of thousands of distinct CDR3 sequences, about a tenth seen once. Regarding the study as a whole: With each seasonal influenza vaccination, the authors suggested, few new T cells are recruited.

Details on this clonotype: The antigen remains unidentified.

The J gene is TRBJ2-1, the V gene TRBV12-3 or TRBV12-4; no definite D call. This clonotype was obtained from a man aged 45-65 years who received an inactivated influenza vaccine. The input for sequencing was PBMCs from blood, taken roughly 45 days after vaccination. The CDR3 nucleotides are TGTGCCAGCAGTCCGCCTAAAAGTTACAATGAGCAGTTCTTC. This sequence encodes CASSPPKSYNEQFF.